The following is a TCR beta chain sequence with its context. Its antigen is currently unknown. Amplified regions were TCR beta CDR3 sequences from RNA transcripts. A first-round RT-PCR of the TCR CDR3 used the HTBI primer set. TCRdb used MiXCR to reprocess the multiplex PCR reads, holding one entry per CDR3 protein. This table has some 570,000 distinct CDR3 sequences, approximately 15% appearing once. This specimen comes from a study of T cells in Graves' hyperthyroidism and ophthalmopathy. About the study: Blood from the periphery was taken at initial diagnosis, before any treatment.

V lost 0 bases and J lost 4; bases outside the gene matches: 9. CDR1 and CDR2 from the germline V gene are DFQATT and SNEGSKA (reference sequence). This CDR3 region has 17 residues. General study points: Ophthalmopathy could be told apart from stable hyperthyroidism with a 13 V-J model.

The J gene is TRBJ2-3, the V gene TRBV20-1, with 11 bases aligning to TRBD2. Sequences were obtained from blood. The TCR sequence derives from a woman aged 18 to 35 with Graves' ophthalmopathy. CDR3 nucleotides: TGCAGTGCTAGAGATATTTTAGCGGGAGGGCCAGCAGATACGCAGTATTTT. Protein sequence: CSARDILAGGPADTQYF.